The 2 T cell receptor beta chains below all came from one sample that was sequenced in a study of early T cells in non-severe SARS-CoV-2 infection. TCRdb used MiXCR to reprocess the 5' RACE reads, holding one entry per CDR3 protein. The sample lists more than 90,000 distinct CDR3 sequences, approximately 10% seen once, with 4.5% to 5.5% in the top ten. Sequencing was carried out using whole blood. Every receptor here comes from an adult who was a healthcare worker with PCR-confirmed SARS-CoV-2 infection or an uninfected control (not recorded which).

J is TRBJ2-7 and V is TRBV6-2 or TRBV6-3; the D gene is possibly TRBD1 (5 bases). The CDR3 length is 13 residues. Trimming took 7 bases from V and 0 from J, leaving 10 bases between them. Germline CDR1 MNHEY, CDR2 SVGEGT. CDR3 sequence: CASTLGPSYEQYF. The CDR3 bases are TGTGCCAGCACCCTGGGGCCCTCCTACGAGCAGTACTTC.

This clonotype was counted ten times or more. The genes are TRBV7-2 and TRBJ2-2; D remains ambiguous. V was cut by 3 bases and J by 0 bases, with 11 bases left in between. Germline V gene data show CDR1 as SGHTA and CDR2 as FQGNSA. The CDR3 totals 16 residues. CDR3 sequence reads: CASSLLAGSNTGELFF. The CDR3 DNA reads TGTGCCAGCAGCTTGCTTGCTGGATCGAACACCGGGGAGCTGTTTTTT. Based on the CDR3 plus reference TRBV7-2 and TRBJ2-2, the full variable domain is GAGVSQSPSNKVTEKGKDVELRCDPISGHTALYWYRQSLGQGLEFLIYFQGNSAPDKSGLPSDRFSAERTGGSVSTLTIQRTQQEDSAVYLCASSLLAGSNTGELFFGEGSRLTVL.